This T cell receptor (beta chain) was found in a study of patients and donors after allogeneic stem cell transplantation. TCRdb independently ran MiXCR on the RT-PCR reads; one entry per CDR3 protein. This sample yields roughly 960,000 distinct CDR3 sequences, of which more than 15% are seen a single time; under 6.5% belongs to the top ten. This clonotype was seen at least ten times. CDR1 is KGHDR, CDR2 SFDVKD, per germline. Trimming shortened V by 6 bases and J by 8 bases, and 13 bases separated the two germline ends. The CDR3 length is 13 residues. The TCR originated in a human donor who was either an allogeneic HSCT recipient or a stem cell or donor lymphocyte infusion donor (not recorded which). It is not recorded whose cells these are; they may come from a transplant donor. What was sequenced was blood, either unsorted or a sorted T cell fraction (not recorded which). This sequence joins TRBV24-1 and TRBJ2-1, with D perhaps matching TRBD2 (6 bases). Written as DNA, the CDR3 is TGTGCCACCAGTAGGGCCGGGAGCGATGAGCAGTTCTTC. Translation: CATSRAGSDEQFF.